This T cell receptor beta chain was captured by sequencing in a study of OX40 agonist ivuxolimab in advanced cancers. Study-level points and caveats: Among T cells, CD8+ cells averaged more expanded clones than CD4+ cells. Some nonresponders also had low normalized T-cell clonal expansion. Which antigen the expanded peripheral T cells recognized is unknown.

The method was immunoSEQ multiplex PCR; TCRdb's version includes in-frame clones alone and lacks a portion of them. The sample yields 85,000 to 100,000 clones, approximately 93% seen once. Germline V lookup: CDR1 MNHEY, CDR2 SMNVEV (reference sequence). V lost 0 bases to trimming and J lost 1 base; unmatched junction nucleotides: 5. This CDR3 has 17 amino acids. Remarks on this clone: Its antigen is not identified.

The sequencing here drew on CD4+ or CD8+ T cells sorted from blood, taken in a trial of the OX40 agonist ivuxolimab. The V gene is TRBV27, the J gene TRBJ2-3, with TRBD2 matching over 9 bases. This TCR came from an adult with an advanced solid tumor such as melanoma, head and neck, liver or kidney cancer. The CDR3 region has the DNA TGTGCCAGCAGTTTATCGTTCCTAGCGGGACGCACAGATACGCAGTATTTT. It translates to CASSLSFLAGRTDTQYF.